The next 30 T cell receptor beta chains were all read from a single sample in a study of blood T cell repertoires in COVID-19 (TCRdb year 2020). The library was obtained by the immunoSEQ multiplex PCR assay. This is the immuneACCESS table as TCRdb keeps it, with only in-frame sequences that have V and J called. A part of the clones is gone; compared with another copy, unresolved V genes explain less than half, and the rest is unexplained. In all, the sample holds about 140,000 clones, and roughly four fifths of those were seen once. 3.5% to 4.5% of the sample is held by the ten biggest clonotypes. Material for sequencing was peripheral blood. Source of these receptors: a woman aged 55-70 years with acute or convalescent COVID-19.

Concerning this clone: The junction and the germline gene differ at one end; a read error may be behind it. The chain carries TRBV5-1 and TRBJ2-7; maybe TRBD2 (6 bases). Germline CDR1 reads SGHRS; CDR2 reads YFSETQ. The CDR3 has 16 residues. The CDR3 here is CASSLGVSGASSEQYF. As DNA, the CDR3 is TGCGCCAGCAGCTTGGGGGTTAGCGGAGCCTCCTCCGAGCAGTACTTC.

The CDR3 DNA follows: TGTGCCACCAGTAGATCGGGGGACGCAGGTCAGCCCCAGCATTTT. Amino acids: CATSRSGDAGQPQHF. The chain links TRBV15 to TRBJ1-5; possibly TRBD1 for D (5 bases). CDR3 length equals 15 residues. CDR1 LNHNV and CDR2 YYDKDF come from the germline V gene (reference sequence). Deletions cut 6 bases from V and 6 bases from J, with 18 bases between.

The chain joins TRBV11-3 to TRBJ2-1; D is perhaps TRBD1 (5 bases). The CDR3 runs to 13 residues. Germline lookup yields CDR1 SGHNT and CDR2 YENEEA. V dropped 2 bases and J dropped 8 bases, with 10 bases sitting between them. CDR3 in amino acids: CASSLQGRHEQFF. The CDR3, as DNA: TGTGCCAGCAGCTTACAGGGTAGGCATGAGCAGTTCTTC.

The CDR3 bases are TGTGCCAGCAGCCCCCAGGGGGGACTAGCCGGGAGTCTGGGTGAGCAGTTCTTC. Protein product: CASSPQGGLAGSLGEQFF. The gene calls are TRBV9 and TRBJ2-1, with 9 nucleotides matching TRBD2. Germline V CDR1 and CDR2: SGDLS, YYNGEE. J was trimmed by 9 bases and V by 4 bases; bases with no gene match: 20. The CDR3 loop spans 18 amino acids.

The chain recombines TRBV6-6 with TRBJ1-2; D call uncertain. V was pared by 5 bases and J by 7 bases, with 8 bases between. The CDR3 totals 11 residues. Per the germline V gene, CDR1 is MNHNY and CDR2 is SVGAGI (reference sequence). CDR3 in amino acids: CASSRAVGYTF. Written as DNA, the CDR3 is TGTGCCAGCAGTCGGGCGGTTGGCTACACCTTC.

The chain joins TRBV6-6 to TRBJ1-3; 10 bases are a match to TRBD1. CDR1 and CDR2 (germline): MNHNY, SVGAGI (reference sequence). The CDR3 totals 16 residues. V was pared by 6 bases and J by 1 base, with 6 bases of the junction left unmatched. The CDR3 here is CASRTGQGDSGNTIYF. The DNA for the CDR3 is TGTGCCAGCAGAACAGGACAGGGGGATTCTGGAAACACCATATATTTT.

The rearrangement joins TRBV14 to TRBJ2-7, with TRBD2 as a possible D gene (6 bases). The CDR3 runs to 14 residues. Germline V CDR1 and CDR2: SGHDN, FVKESK. V was clipped by 4 bases and J by 7 bases, with 17 bases between them. The CDR3 region has the DNA TGTGCCAGCAGCCGAATGGGTAGGGCGGGGGAGCAGTACTTC. Protein sequence: CASSRMGRAGEQYF.

The chain couples TRBV6-2 or TRBV6-3 to TRBJ2-3; TRBD2 matches 7 bases. Germline V gives CDR1 MNHEY, CDR2 SVGEGT. With 6 bases clipped from V and 2 bases from J, the junction kept 11 bases outside the gene matches. The CDR3 is 16 residues long. CDR3 nucleotide sequence: TGTGCCAGCAGCTCCCCCCTAGCGGCGTACACAGATACGCAGTATTTT. Residues: CASSSPLAAYTDTQYF.

V usage is TRBV10-3 and J usage is TRBJ2-1; D is perhaps TRBD2 (6 bases). There are 17 residues in the CDR3. Germline CDR1 and CDR2: ENHRY and SYGVKD. V lost 5 bases and J lost 0, with 17 bases in between. CDR3 DNA: TGTGCCATCAGTCCACGACTGGGTAGCGGCTCCTACAATGAGCAGTTCTTC. It translates to CAISPRLGSGSYNEQFF.

V gene TRBV5-1 combines with J gene TRBJ2-2; possibly TRBD1 for D (5 bases). The length of the CDR3 is 14 residues. V was pared by 0 bases and J by 5 bases, with 8 bases between. CDR1 is SGHRS and CDR2 is YFSETQ in the germline V gene. CDR3 region: CASSLAGWTGELFF. The CDR3 region has the DNA TGCGCCAGCAGCTTGGCAGGGTGGACCGGGGAGCTGTTTTTT. The whole variable domain, filled in from reference TRBV5-1 and TRBJ2-2, reads KAGVTQTPRYLIKTRGQQVTLSCSPISGHRSVSWYQQTPGQGLQFLFEYFSETQRNKGNFPGRFSGRQFSNSRSEMNVSTLELGDSALYLCASSLAGWTGELFFGEGSRLTVL.

The chain links TRBV7-8 to TRBJ1-2; TRBD1 aligns across 10 bases. The CDR3 has 13 residues. V gave up 5 bases and J gave up 8 bases; unmatched junction bases: 5. Per the germline V gene, CDR1 is SGHVS and CDR2 is FQNEAQ. The CDR3 bases are TGTGCCAGCAGCCGACAGGGGGCGCGGGGCTACACCTTC. Protein product: CASSRQGARGYTF.

The table lists this clone with a count of one. J is TRBJ2-1 and V is TRBV30, with 13 bases lining up with TRBD2. There are 15 residues in the CDR3. Germline CDR1 is GTSNPN and CDR2 is SVGIG (reference sequence). V dropped 3 bases and J dropped 8; count of bases not matched to a gene: 7. The CDR3 nucleotides are TGTGCCTGGAGCTTCGGACTAGCGGGAGTTGATGAGCAGTTCTTC. Translated, it gives CAWSFGLAGVDEQFF.

The chain employs TRBV6-5 and TRBJ2-7, with D perhaps TRBD2 (5 bases). The CDR3 has 13 residues. The V gene's germline CDR1 is MNHEY and CDR2 SVGAGI. Trimming stripped 3 bases from V and 2 bases from J, with 8 bases between. As DNA, the CDR3 is TGTGCCAGCAGTTATGCCGGGACCTACGAGCAGTACTTC. The encoded protein is CASSYAGTYEQYF.

The chain is built from TRBV7-6 and TRBJ1-2; D is unclear. The V gene's germline CDR1 is SGHVS and CDR2 FNYEAQ. The CDR3 is made up of 16 amino acids. The ends were cut back, 5 bases at V and 0 bases at J, with 16 bases in the middle. CDR3 in amino acids: CASSASPTRTNYGYTF. The CDR3 DNA reads as TGTGCCAGCAGCGCAAGCCCGACAAGAACTAACTATGGCTACACCTTC.

The genes are TRBV5-8 and TRBJ2-5; TRBD1 agrees at 9 bases. The germline gives CDR1 SGHTS, CDR2 YDEGEE. This CDR3 comprises 14 residues. V lost 1 base, J lost 4 bases, and 2 bases stayed unmatched. DNA of the CDR3: TGTGCCAGCAGCTTGTCGGGACAGGGAGAGACCCAGTACTTC. It yields the protein CASSLSGQGETQYF.

The rearrangement links TRBV6-1 to TRBJ2-7; 7 bases agree with TRBD2. The CDR3 loop spans 15 amino acids. V lost 1 base and J lost 6; bases outside the gene matches: 9. The germline gives CDR1 MNHNS, CDR2 SASEGT. The DNA for the CDR3 is TGTGCCAGCAGTGAAGGGACCGTAGCGGGCATCGAGCAGTACTTC. This translates into CASSEGTVAGIEQYF.

V gene TRBV7-2 combines with J gene TRBJ2-5, with 13 bases fitting TRBD2. The germline V gene encodes CDR1 SGHTA and CDR2 FQGNSA. The V gene end was trimmed by 5 bases and the J gene end by 4 bases; junction bases not matched to a gene: 4. There are 15 residues in the CDR3. CDR3 sequence: CASSRTSGSGETQYF. CDR3 nucleotides: TGTGCCAGCAGCCGGACTAGCGGGAGTGGAGAGACCCAGTACTTC.

The chain employs TRBV4-2 and TRBJ2-1; 9 nucleotides match TRBD1. The CDR3 is made up of 16 amino acids. Trimming removed 1 base from V and 4 bases from J; junction bases left unmatched: 5. The germline V gene encodes CDR1 LGHNA and CDR2 YNFKEQ. CDR3 region: CASSQAGTGPYNEQFF. In DNA, the CDR3 is TGTGCCAGCAGCCAAGCCGGGACAGGGCCTTACAATGAGCAGTTCTTC.

The V call is TRBV2, the J call TRBJ2-2; TRBD1 agrees at 9 bases. The CDR3 has 14 amino acids. J gave up 4 bases and V 7 bases, and 4 bases lay outside the gene matches. Looked up from germline, CDR1 is SNHLY and CDR2 is FYNNEI. The CDR3 reads CASKVQGATGELFF. CDR3 coding DNA: TGTGCCAGCAAGGTACAGGGGGCCACCGGGGAGCTGTTTTTT.

This sequence joins TRBV10-3 and TRBJ2-1; 9 bases are shared with TRBD2. This CDR3 is built from 16 residues. Germline V CDR1 and CDR2: ENHRY, SYGVKD. The trim removed 4 bases at V and 5 bases at J, leaving 9 bases unmatched. The CDR3: CAISGEGLAKNNEQFF. In DNA, the CDR3 is TGTGCCATCAGTGGGGAAGGACTAGCGAAGAACAATGAGCAGTTCTTC.

The V gene is TRBV4-3, the J gene TRBJ1-1; D remains ambiguous. The germline gives CDR1 LGHNA, CDR2 YSLEER. This CDR3 spans 15 amino acids. Trimming took 0 bases from V and 7 from J, leaving 15 bases between them. The CDR3 nucleotides read TGCGCCAGCAGCCAAGATCGGGTCCTTTCGGGTGAAGCTTTCTTT. It encodes CASSQDRVLSGEAFF.

The chain recombines TRBV3-1 (or the pseudogene TRBV3-2) with TRBJ2-1, with TRBD1 as a possible D gene (5 bases). The CDR3 totals 16 residues. Germline loops: CDR1 LGHDT, CDR2 YNNKEL (reference sequence). Deletions cut 5 bases from V and 3 bases from J, with 17 bases between. Written as DNA, the CDR3 is TGTGCCAGCAGCTTGAGTCGGCAGGGCCACTACAATGAGCAGTTCTTC. Protein sequence: CASSLSRQGHYNEQFF.

The rearrangement links TRBV28 to TRBJ2-3; no clear D. The CDR3 sequence is 12 residues long. The ends were cut back, 3 bases at V and 3 bases at J, with 4 bases in the middle. From germline, CDR1 is MDHEN and CDR2 SYDVKM. The CDR3 DNA is TGTGCCAGCAGTTTGTTAACAGATACGCAGTATTTT. Amino acid sequence: CASSLLTDTQYF.

The rearrangement uses TRBV10-2 and TRBJ1-1, with 9 positions matching TRBD1. This CDR3 is 16 amino acids long. J was trimmed by 3 bases and V by 5 bases; bases with no gene match: 10. Per the germline V gene, CDR1 is WSHSY and CDR2 is SAAADI. CDR3 amino acids: CASSPGQGRRDTEAFF. The CDR3 DNA sequence: TGCGCCAGCAGTCCGGGACAGGGTCGGCGAGACACTGAAGCTTTCTTT.

The J gene is TRBJ2-7, the V gene TRBV5-4, with D hard to call. Germline values: CDR1 SGHNT, CDR2 YYREEE (reference sequence). This CDR3 comprises 13 residues. Trimming left V 2 bases short and J 1 base short, with 7 bases between. The CDR3 protein is CASSFPDSYEQYF. Written as DNA, the CDR3 is TGTGCCAGCAGCTTCCCAGATTCCTACGAGCAGTACTTC.

The CDR3 DNA is TGTGCCAGCAGTTTGCAGGGCCGGAACACTGAAGCTTTCTTT. This sequence encodes CASSLQGRNTEAFF. This sequence joins TRBV28 and TRBJ1-1; tentative D call: TRBD1 (5 bases). This CDR3 contains 14 residues. Germline V gene sequence: CDR1 MDHEN, CDR2 SYDVKM. The V end was cut by 3 bases, the J end by 1 base, with 9 bases between.

This clone was observed a few times. The chain recombines TRBV27 with TRBJ1-5, with a weak D call TRBD1 (5 bases). Per germline, CDR1 MNHEY and CDR2 SMNVEV (reference sequence). This CDR3 contains 11 residues. The V and J ends lost 8 bases and 4 bases respectively, with 6 bases between them. CDR3 sequence: CASGQNQPQHF. The CDR3 DNA reads as TGTGCCAGCGGACAAAATCAGCCCCAGCATTTT.

The chain joins TRBV5-1 to TRBJ1-4; D uncertain. V gave up 0 bases and J gave up 2 bases, with 8 bases separating them. CDR1 and CDR2 from the germline V gene are SGHRS and YFSETQ. This CDR3 contains 15 residues. The CDR3 nucleotides read TGCGCCAGCAGCTTGGCCTCGGGGACTAATGAAAAACTGTTTTTT. Encoded protein: CASSLASGTNEKLFF.

The chain couples TRBV24-1 to TRBJ2-5; the D gene is possibly TRBD2 (5 bases). Germline lookup yields CDR1 KGHDR and CDR2 SFDVKD. V was cut by 5 bases and J by 4 bases, with 19 bases left in between. The CDR3 runs 16 residues. CDR3 amino acids: CATSGSGSGAGETQYF. The CDR3 DNA follows: TGTGCCACCAGTGGAAGTGGAAGCGGAGCAGGAGAGACCCAGTACTTC.

The chain joins TRBV3-1 (or the pseudogene TRBV3-2) to TRBJ2-1, with 7 bases matching TRBD2. The CDR3 has 18 residues. In germline, CDR1 is LGHDT, CDR2 YNNKEL (reference sequence). J lost 2 bases, V lost 2 bases, and 12 bases had no gene match. The DNA for the CDR3 is TGTGCCAGCAGCCAATGGCGGAGACTAGCTGACACCTACAATGAGCAGTTCTTC. It is translated as CASSQWRRLADTYNEQFF.